The following is a T cell receptor (beta chain) sequence with its context. This receptor's antigen is unknown. No base-level quality is on record; no much larger clone is a single base apart. These data originate in a study of shared clonotypes between healthy human individuals (dated by TCRdb to 2020 to 2022). About the investigation overall: The cohort included a few men and a couple of women between 18 and 49 years of age. Libraries were prepared and TCR repertoires were sequenced by different laboratories using diverse techniques, in order to increase sequencing depth and limit assay-specific biases. Per donor, three plates each were used for CD4 naive and CD4 memory, two for CD8 naive, and one for CD8 memory. Blood TCR repertoires of several healthy adults were deeply sequenced to estimate repertoire size and the extent of clonotype sharing between individuals. Each donor's leukapheresis produced roughly between roughly 0.85 and 9.5 billion PBMCs.

Study-wide conclusions, independent of this receptor: Incomplete sequencing was indicated by rarefaction of sorted-subset datasets, despite the large sequencing depth. When a handful of donors were compared, the shared fraction of clonotypes was about 5.4% for naive CD4, around 3.6% for naive CD8, 2.3% for memory CD4, and about 0.36% for memory CD8. Based on pairwise subsampling, the degree of clonotype sharing among donors was expected to be affected by sequencing depth. Naive subsets generally had larger estimated clonotype richness than memory subsets. Sampling was restricted to blood, and TCR repertoires in tissue are likely to differ from TCR repertoires in blood. Compared with non-shared clonotypes, the clonotypes found in all four sorted-subset donors had higher generation probabilities. The genetic and exposure-history diversity represented was limited by the small number of donors.

Using the deep immunoSEQ assay, TCR CDR3 regions were amplified from genomic DNA by multiplex PCR. Extracted genomic DNA from each cell subset was spread evenly across all wells of several immunoSEQ 96-well plates, with each plate serving as a replicate. For sorted subsets, about 0.2 ug genomic DNA, equal to about 30,000 T cell genomes, was loaded into each replicate PCR. Purified libraries were quantified with a Qubit 3.0 fluorometer, sized on a Bioanalyzer 2100, and re-quantified with the KAPA Library Quantification kit. A separate single-read 150-cycle Illumina NextSeq 550 flow cell was used to sequence each immunoSEQ 96-well plate. From the authors' description of their analysis: Because only junctional sequences without quality scores were contained in the immunoSEQ output, filtering matching that applied to full-length reads could not be performed. Sequences were annotated with PyIR, a Python wrapper for IgBLAST v1.9, and V/J genes and CDR3 were assigned using IMGT germline references. Reads with weak V/J assignments (E-value above 1e-6), missing CDR3, stop codons, out-of-frame junctions, or ambiguous translated residues were removed. V3J clonotypes were defined as sequences sharing the same inferred V gene, J gene, and CDR3 amino acid sequence. Percentage overlap between repertoires was computed as shared unique clonotypes divided by the size of the smaller repertoire. Repertoire richness was assessed with RTK rarefaction, the Chao1 estimator, and Recon v2.1 estimates of unobserved clonotypes. For all TCRbeta clonotypes obtained by the gDNA method from a few donors, generation probabilities were computed with OLGA. Entries here come from immuneACCESS through TCRdb and include only in-frame sequences with V and J called. Some clones fail to appear in such tables; in the studies checked, an unresolved V gene covers under half of the shortfall, and the cause of the remainder is unknown. That table supplies the V and J calls and clone size; D and trimming were determined from the DNA. The table for this sample lists under 1 million clones; nearly 95% of them were counted only once. Less than 25% of the sample is taken by the ten largest.

CDR1 and CDR2 are drawn from the germline V gene: SQVTM, ANQGSEA. Spanning cysteine to phenylalanine, the CDR3 consists of 12 amino acids. Only CDR3 DNA is held: 36 bases, read in frame from base 1. V sheds 4 bases and J sheds 8 bases, leaving 12 bases between their ends. CD8 naive samples were CD45RO-negative cells positively selected for CCR7, giving a CD45RA+CCR7+ population that excluded TemRA cells. The donors were healthy, HIV-negative adults with no recently reported acute infections or vaccinations. Every donor was a Caucasian adult residing in Nashville, Tennessee, USA. Blood was obtained by leukapheresis, after which PBMCs were separated by Ficoll-Histopaque density gradient centrifugation and cryopreserved in liquid nitrogen vapor phase. Purity and quantity of every magnetically sorted T cell population were checked by analytical flow cytometry. Each sorted fraction had its genomic DNA isolated and then quantified by UV absorbance on a Nanodrop 2000c.

In this chain, TRBV29-1 is recombined with TRBJ2-1; the D gene assignment is ambiguous. This clonotype originated in a man aged 30-40 years in good health. Material for sequencing was naive CD8+ T cells sorted from blood. Reading the label with the study, this specimen's cell subset or site is: CD45RA+CCR7+. The nucleotide sequence reads TGCAGCGTTGCTTCTGTGGTGGATGAGCAGTTCTTC. It translates as CSVASVVDEQFF.